A selection of T cell receptor beta chains follows, all from one sample in a study of blood T cell repertoires in COVID-19. Sequencing was performed with immunoSEQ multiplex PCR; in TCRdb, only in-frame clones are kept and a portion is missing. The repertoire consists of fewer than 250,000 clones, with approximately 86% occurring once and the leading ten covering 3% to 3.5%. Sequencing was done on a sample of peripheral blood. Source of these receptors: a man aged 60-69 years with acute or convalescent COVID-19. CDR3s include the opening cysteine and the closing phenylalanine or tryptophan. A D gene is named only where the DNA matches it firmly. Clone size, where shown, is once, few, many, or a class for clones that have expanded.

clone_size j_call d_call v_call cdr3_length cdr3_aa cdr3_nt
. TRBJ2-6 . TRBV7-3 17 CASSLGQGWSGANVLTF TGTGCCAGCAGCTTAGGGCAGGGATGGTCTGGGGCCAACGTCCTGACTTTC
. TRBJ2-7 TRBD2 TRBV7-2 15 CASSSWTSGGYEQYF TGTGCCAGCAGCTCGTGGACTAGCGGGGGGTACGAGCAGTACTTC
. TRBJ1-3 . TRBV2 14 CASSEVDSGNTIYF TGTGCCAGCAGTGAAGTAGACTCTGGAAACACCATATATTTT
. TRBJ2-2 . TRBV11-2 16 CASSLNRAPNTGELFF TGTGCCAGCAGTCTGAACAGGGCTCCTAACACCGGGGAGCTGTTTTTT
. TRBJ2-1 TRBD2 TRBV2 13 CASSLAGGGEQFF TGTGCCAGCAGTTTGGCGGGGGGGGGTGAGCAGTTCTTC
. TRBJ1-2 TRBD1 TRBV6-6 14 CASRQDRGQDGYTF TGTGCCAGCAGACAAGACAGGGGGCAGGATGGCTACACCTTC
few TRBJ1-1 . TRBV21-1 11 CASSRLTGAFF TGTGCCAGCAGCAGGCTTACAGGGGCTTTCTTT
. TRBJ1-3 . TRBV7-2 14 CASSFGDSRNTIYF TGTGCCAGCAGCTTTGGAGACAGCCGAAACACCATATATTTT
once TRBJ2-3 . TRBV10-1 15 CASSDGARGTDTQYF TGCGCCAGCAGTGATGGGGCCCGAGGCACAGATACGCAGTATTTT
few TRBJ2-7 . TRBV4-1 16 CASSQAQLTGTYEQYF TGCGCCAGCAGCCAAGCCCAACTCACAGGAACCTACGAGCAGTACTTC
. TRBJ1-1 . TRBV30 14 CAWSVGPGDTEAFF TGTGCCTGGAGTGTAGGCCCAGGGGACACTGAAGCTTTCTTT
. TRBJ2-3 . TRBV12-2 11 CASRSQGTQYF TGTGCAAGTCGCTCCCAGGGCACGCAGTATTTT
. TRBJ1-3 TRBD1 TRBV5-1 15 CASSEDRGGGNTIYF TGCGCCAGCAGCGAAGACAGGGGAGGTGGAAACACCATATATTTT
few TRBJ1-3 TRBD1 TRBV30 13 CACPGQAGNTIYF TGTGCCTGCCCGGGACAGGCTGGAAACACCATATATTTT
. TRBJ1-5 . TRBV5-6 14 CASSLNGKIWPQHF TGTGCCAGCAGCTTAAACGGGAAGATATGGCCCCAGCATTTT
. TRBJ2-5 . TRBV2 12 CASWGGGETQYF TGTGCCAGCTGGGGGGGCGGGGAGACCCAGTACTTC